This T cell receptor (beta chain) stems from a study of shared clonotypes between healthy human individuals. Whole-study findings and limits: For naive CD4 cells, around 5% of clonotypes were shared across a handful of donors. Larger estimated richness was generally recorded for naive subsets relative to memory subsets.

Concerning this clone itself: The antigen is undetermined.

Trimming left V 4 bases short and J 0 bases short, with 12 bases between. CDR1 is SGHRS and CDR2 is YFSETQ in the germline V gene. This CDR3 region has 15 residues. CD4+ cells were split into CD45RA+ naive and CD45RA-negative memory subsets. Over several immunoSEQ plates, each subset's genomic DNA was distributed in even portions. Clones were read by immunoSEQ multiplex PCR, and TCRdb kept only the in-frame ones, dropping some. Of about 2 million clones in the sample, 90% to 95% are singletons; the top ten hold 0.13%. The source material was naive CD4+ T cells sorted from blood. Subset of the sample: CD45RA+ positively selected. The chain carries TRBV5-1 and TRBJ2-3; D remains ambiguous. The source is a man aged 18 to 29 in good health. As DNA, the CDR3 is TGCGCCAGCAGCCTCACTCCCACTAGCACAGATACGCAGTATTTT. It is translated as CASSLTPTSTDTQYF.